A selection of T cell receptor beta chains follows, all from one sample in a study of blood T cell repertoires in COVID-19. Profiling relied on immunoSEQ multiplex PCR, and the TCRdb table lists in-frame clones only, not all of them. The sample lists around 190,000 clones, 75% to 85% seen once, with about a tenth in the top ten. The material sequenced was PBMCs or T cells enriched from blood (not recorded which). All receptors derive from a man aged 40-50 years who had recovered from COVID-19. Each CDR3 is given with its conserved first and last residue.

v_call: TRBV5-5
j_call: TRBJ2-1
cdr3_aa: CASSLSPYNEQFF

v_call: TRBV7-9
j_call: TRBJ1-1
cdr3_aa: CASSLDGQGTEAFF

v_call: TRBV7-9
j_call: TRBJ1-6
cdr3_aa: CASSASSGGSNSPLHF

v_call: TRBV5-4
j_call: TRBJ1-6
cdr3_aa: CASSSFQNRGNSPLHF

v_call: TRBV9
j_call: TRBJ1-2
cdr3_aa: CASSADPRGGQGYTF

v_call: TRBV7-9
j_call: TRBJ1-2
cdr3_aa: CASSLDSIYGYTF

v_call: TRBV24-1
j_call: TRBJ2-1
cdr3_aa: CATSDPGLAGGLNEQFF

v_call: TRBV7-9
j_call: TRBJ2-7
cdr3_aa: CASILGQGLGEQYF

v_call: TRBV5-1
j_call: TRBJ1-1
cdr3_aa: CASSLEGLGNTEAFF

v_call: TRBV5-1
j_call: TRBJ2-2
cdr3_aa: CASSLTTGRYTGELFF

v_call: TRBV7-3
j_call: TRBJ2-3
cdr3_aa: CASSPSHGVTGTDTQYF

v_call: TRBV7-9
j_call: TRBJ2-3
cdr3_aa: CASSPQGVTSTDTQYF

v_call: TRBV7-6
j_call: TRBJ1-3
cdr3_aa: CASSLGQANAGNTIYF

v_call: TRBV4-1
j_call: TRBJ1-2
cdr3_aa: CASSQDLWTGPGNYGYTF

v_call: TRBV5-8
j_call: TRBJ2-3
cdr3_aa: CASRMAGGPTDTQYF

v_call: TRBV18
j_call: TRBJ2-1
cdr3_aa: CASSLRGGESYNEQFF